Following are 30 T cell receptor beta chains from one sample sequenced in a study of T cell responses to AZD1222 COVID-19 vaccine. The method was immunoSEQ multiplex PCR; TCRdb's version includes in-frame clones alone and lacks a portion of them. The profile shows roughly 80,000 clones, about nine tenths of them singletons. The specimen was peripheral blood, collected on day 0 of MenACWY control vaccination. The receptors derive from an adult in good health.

The CDR3: CASSLGGAGGRTEAFF. CDR3 DNA sequence: TGTGCCAGCAGCCTGGGAGGGGCGGGGGGAAGGACTGAAGCTTTCTTT. This chain uses TRBV5-4 with TRBJ1-1, with D perhaps TRBD1 (5 bases). Germline assignment: CDR1 SGHNT and CDR2 YYREEE (reference sequence). The length of the CDR3 is 16 residues. Trimming took 4 bases from V and 5 from J, leaving 21 bases between them.

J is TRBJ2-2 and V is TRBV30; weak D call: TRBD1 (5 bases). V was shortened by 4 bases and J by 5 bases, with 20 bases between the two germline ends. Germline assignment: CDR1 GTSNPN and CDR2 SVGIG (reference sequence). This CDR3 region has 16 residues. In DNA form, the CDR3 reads TGTGCCTGGAATGACAGAGCACCACACCGGACCGGGGAGCTGTTTTTT. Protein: CAWNDRAPHRTGELFF.

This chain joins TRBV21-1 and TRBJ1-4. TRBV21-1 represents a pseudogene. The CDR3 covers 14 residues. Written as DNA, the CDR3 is TGTGCCAGCAGCAATCCCGGGGCTGGAGAAAAACTGTTTTTT. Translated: CASSNPGAGEKLFF.

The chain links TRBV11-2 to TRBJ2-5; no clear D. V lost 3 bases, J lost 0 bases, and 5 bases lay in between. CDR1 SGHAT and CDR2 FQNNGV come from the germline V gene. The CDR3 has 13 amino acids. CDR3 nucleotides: TGTGCCAGCAGCTTCAAGTACCAAGAGACCCAGTACTTC. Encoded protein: CASSFKYQETQYF.

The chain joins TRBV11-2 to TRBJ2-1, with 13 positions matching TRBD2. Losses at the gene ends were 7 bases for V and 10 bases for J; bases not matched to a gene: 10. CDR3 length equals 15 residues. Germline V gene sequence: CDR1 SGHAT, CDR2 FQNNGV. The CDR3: CASTLGTSGINEQFF. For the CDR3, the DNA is TGTGCCAGCACCCTCGGGACTAGCGGGATAAACGAGCAGTTCTTC.

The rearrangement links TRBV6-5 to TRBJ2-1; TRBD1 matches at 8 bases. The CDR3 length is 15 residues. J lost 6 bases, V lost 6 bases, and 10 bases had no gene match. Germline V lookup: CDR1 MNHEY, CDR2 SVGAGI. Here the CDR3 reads CASREGQANGNEQFF. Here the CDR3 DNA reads TGTGCCAGCAGGGAGGGACAGGCCAATGGCAATGAGCAGTTCTTC.

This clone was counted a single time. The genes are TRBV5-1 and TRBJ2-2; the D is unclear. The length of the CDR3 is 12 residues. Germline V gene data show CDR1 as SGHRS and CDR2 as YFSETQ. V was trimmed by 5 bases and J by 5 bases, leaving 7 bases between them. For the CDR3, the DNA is TGCGCCAGCAGTGTACAGACCGGGGAGCTGTTTTTT. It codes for CASSVQTGELFF.

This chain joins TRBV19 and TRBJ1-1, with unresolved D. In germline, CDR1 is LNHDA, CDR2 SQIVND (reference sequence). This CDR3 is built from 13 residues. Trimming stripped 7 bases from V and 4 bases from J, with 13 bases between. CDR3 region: CASNYRVGTEAFF. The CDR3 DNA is TGTGCCAGTAACTATCGGGTGGGCACTGAAGCTTTCTTT.

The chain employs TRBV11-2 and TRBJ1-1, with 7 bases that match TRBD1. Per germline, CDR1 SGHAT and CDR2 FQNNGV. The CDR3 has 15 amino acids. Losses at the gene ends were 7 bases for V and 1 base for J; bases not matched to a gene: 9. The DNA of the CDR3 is TGTGCCAGCACCTCTCAGGGGGGGACGAACACTGAAGCTTTCTTT. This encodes CASTSQGGTNTEAFF.

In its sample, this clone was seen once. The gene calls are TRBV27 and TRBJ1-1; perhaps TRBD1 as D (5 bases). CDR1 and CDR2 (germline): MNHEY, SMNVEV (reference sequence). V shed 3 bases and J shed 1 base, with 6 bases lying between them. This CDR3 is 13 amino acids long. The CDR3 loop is CASSFGQNTEAFF. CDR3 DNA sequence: TGTGCCAGCAGTTTCGGACAGAACACTGAAGCTTTCTTT.

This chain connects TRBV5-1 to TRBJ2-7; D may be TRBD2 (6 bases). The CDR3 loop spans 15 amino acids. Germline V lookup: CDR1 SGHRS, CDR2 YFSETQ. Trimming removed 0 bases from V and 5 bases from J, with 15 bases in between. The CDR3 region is CASSLDHGGIDEQYF. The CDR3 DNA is TGCGCCAGCAGCTTGGACCACGGGGGAATCGACGAGCAGTACTTC.

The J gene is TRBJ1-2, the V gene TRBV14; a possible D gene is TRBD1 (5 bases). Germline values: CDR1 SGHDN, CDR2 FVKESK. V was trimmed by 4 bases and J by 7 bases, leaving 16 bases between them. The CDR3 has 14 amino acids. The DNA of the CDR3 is TGTGCCAGCAGCCTCAGGGTGTCTGACTCTGGCTACACCTTC. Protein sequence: CASSLRVSDSGYTF. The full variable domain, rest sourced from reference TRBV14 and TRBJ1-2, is EAGVTQFPSHSVIEKGQTVTLRCDPISGHDNLYWYRRVMGKEIKFLLHFVKESKQDESGMPNNRFLAERTGGTYSTLKVQPAELEDSGVYFCASSLRVSDSGYTFGSGTRLTVV.

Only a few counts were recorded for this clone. CDR3 nucleotide sequence: TGTGCCAGCAGTGATGAAGAGACTAGCGGCAATGAGCAGTTCTTC. It specifies CASSDEETSGNEQFF. This chain uses TRBV6-4 with TRBJ2-1; 9 positions match TRBD2. CDR3 length: 15 residues. V lost 3 bases and J lost 6; bases outside the gene matches: 6. Germline V gene data show CDR1 as MRHNA and CDR2 as SNTAGT.

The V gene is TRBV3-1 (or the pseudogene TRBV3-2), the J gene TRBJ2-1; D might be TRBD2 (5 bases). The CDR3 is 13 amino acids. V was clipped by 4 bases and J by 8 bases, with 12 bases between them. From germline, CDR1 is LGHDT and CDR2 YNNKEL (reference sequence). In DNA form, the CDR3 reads TGTGCCAGCAGCCGTCGAGGGATCGATGAGCAGTTCTTC. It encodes CASSRRGIDEQFF.

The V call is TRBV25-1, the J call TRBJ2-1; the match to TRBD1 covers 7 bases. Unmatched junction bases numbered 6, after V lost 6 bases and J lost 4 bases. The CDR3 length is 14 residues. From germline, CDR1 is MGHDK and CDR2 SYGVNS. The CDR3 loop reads CASRGDSDYNEQFF. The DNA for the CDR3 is TGTGCCAGCAGAGGGGACAGTGATTACAATGAGCAGTTCTTC.

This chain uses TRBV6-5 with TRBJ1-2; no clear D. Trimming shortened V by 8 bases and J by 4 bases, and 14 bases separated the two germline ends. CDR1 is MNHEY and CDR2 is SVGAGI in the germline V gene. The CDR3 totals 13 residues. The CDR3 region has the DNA TGTGCCAGCTTGGCAAAAAGTGGCTATGGCTACACCTTC. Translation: CASLAKSGYGYTF.

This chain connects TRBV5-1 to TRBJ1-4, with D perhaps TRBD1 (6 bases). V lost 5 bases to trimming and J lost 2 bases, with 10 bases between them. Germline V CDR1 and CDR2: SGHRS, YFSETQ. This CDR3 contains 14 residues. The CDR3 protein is CASRTGTTNEKLFF. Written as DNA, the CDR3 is TGCGCCAGCAGAACAGGGACGACTAATGAAAAACTGTTTTTT.

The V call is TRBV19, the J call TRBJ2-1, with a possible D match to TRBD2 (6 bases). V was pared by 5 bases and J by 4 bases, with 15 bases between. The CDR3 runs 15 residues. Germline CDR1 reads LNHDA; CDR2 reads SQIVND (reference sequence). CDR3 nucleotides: TGTGCCAGTAGTCCCCGGGACTTATCTTACAATGAGCAGTTCTTC. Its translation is CASSPRDLSYNEQFF. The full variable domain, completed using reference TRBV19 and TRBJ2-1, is DGGITQSPKYLFRKEGQNVTLSCEQNLNHDAMYWYRQDPGQGLRLIYYSQIVNDFQKGDIAEGYSVSREKKESFPLTVTSAQKNPTAFYLCASSPRDLSYNEQFFGPGTRLTVL.

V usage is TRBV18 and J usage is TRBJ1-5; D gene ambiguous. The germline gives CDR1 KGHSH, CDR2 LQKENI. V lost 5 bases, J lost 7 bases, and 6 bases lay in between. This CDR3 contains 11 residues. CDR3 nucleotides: TGTGCCAGCTCAGAAAGACAGCCCCAGCATTTT. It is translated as CASSERQPQHF.

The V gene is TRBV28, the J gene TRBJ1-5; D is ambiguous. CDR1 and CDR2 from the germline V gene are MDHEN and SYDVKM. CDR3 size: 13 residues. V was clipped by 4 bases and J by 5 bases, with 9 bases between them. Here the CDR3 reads CASSSENYQPQHF. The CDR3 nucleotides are TGTGCCAGCAGTTCAGAGAATTATCAGCCCCAGCATTTT.

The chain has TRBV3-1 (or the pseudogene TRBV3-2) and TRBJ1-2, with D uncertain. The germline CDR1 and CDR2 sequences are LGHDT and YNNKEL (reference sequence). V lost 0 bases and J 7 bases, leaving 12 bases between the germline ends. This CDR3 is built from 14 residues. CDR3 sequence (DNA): TGTGCCAGCAGCCAAGAAGGCCCTCAAGGTGGCTACACCTTC. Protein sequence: CASSQEGPQGGYTF.

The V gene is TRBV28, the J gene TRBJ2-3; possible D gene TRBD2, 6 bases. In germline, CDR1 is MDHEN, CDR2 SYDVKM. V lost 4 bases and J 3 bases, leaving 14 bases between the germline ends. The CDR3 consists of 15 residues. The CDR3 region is CASSYRDLSTDTQYF. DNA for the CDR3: TGTGCCAGCAGTTACCGGGACTTAAGTACAGATACGCAGTATTTT.

The CDR3 sequence: CASSLTGGLGYTF. CDR3 bases: TGTGCCAGCAGTCTAACAGGGGGACTGGGCTACACCTTC. This chain joins TRBV12-3 or TRBV12-4 and TRBJ1-2; TRBD1 matches at 8 bases. The junction had 7 bases not matched to a gene; V was cut back by 5 bases and J by 8 bases. The CDR3 contains 13 residues.

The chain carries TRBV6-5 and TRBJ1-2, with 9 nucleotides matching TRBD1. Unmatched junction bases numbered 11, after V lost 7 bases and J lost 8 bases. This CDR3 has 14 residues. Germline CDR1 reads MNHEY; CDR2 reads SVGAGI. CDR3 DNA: TGTGCCAGCAATGCGGGGGGACAGGGAGGCGGCTACACCTTC. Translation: CASNAGGQGGGYTF.

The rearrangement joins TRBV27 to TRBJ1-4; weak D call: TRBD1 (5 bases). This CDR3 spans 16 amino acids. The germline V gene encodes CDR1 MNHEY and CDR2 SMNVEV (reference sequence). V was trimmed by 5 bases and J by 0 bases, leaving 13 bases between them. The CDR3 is CASSLGAGSTNEKLFF. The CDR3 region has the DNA TGTGCCAGCAGTCTTGGGGCGGGTTCAACTAATGAAAAACTGTTTTTT.

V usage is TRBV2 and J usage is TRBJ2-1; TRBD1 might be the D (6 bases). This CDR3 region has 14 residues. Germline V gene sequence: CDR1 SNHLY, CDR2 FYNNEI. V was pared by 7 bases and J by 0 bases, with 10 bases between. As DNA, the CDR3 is TGTGCCAGCATTCAGGGGAGCTCCTACAATGAGCAGTTCTTC. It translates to CASIQGSSYNEQFF.

The CDR3 region is CASILVPSGPVAADEQFF. Here the CDR3 DNA reads TGTGCCAGCATTCTCGTCCCCTCAGGGCCGGTCGCTGCGGATGAGCAGTTCTTC. The V and J genes are TRBV7-6 and TRBJ2-1; TRBD1 might be the D (5 bases). The CDR3 runs 18 residues. Looked up from germline, CDR1 is SGHVS and CDR2 is FNYEAQ. V was cut by 7 bases and J by 8 bases, with 30 bases left in between.

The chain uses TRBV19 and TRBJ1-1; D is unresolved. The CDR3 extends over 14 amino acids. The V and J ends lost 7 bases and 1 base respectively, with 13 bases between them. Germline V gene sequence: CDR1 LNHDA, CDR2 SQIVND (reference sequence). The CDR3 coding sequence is TGTGCCAGTATGGGGTGGGGATCGAACACTGAAGCTTTCTTT. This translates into CASMGWGSNTEAFF.

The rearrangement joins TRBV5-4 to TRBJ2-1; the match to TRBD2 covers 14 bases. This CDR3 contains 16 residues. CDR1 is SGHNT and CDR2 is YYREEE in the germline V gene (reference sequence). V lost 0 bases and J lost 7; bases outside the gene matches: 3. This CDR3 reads CASSLGGLAGENEQFF. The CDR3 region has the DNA TGTGCCAGCAGCTTGGGGGGACTAGCGGGAGAAAATGAGCAGTTCTTC. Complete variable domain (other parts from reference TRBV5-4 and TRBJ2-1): ETGVTQSPTHLIKTRGQQVTLRCSSQSGHNTVSWYQQALGQGPQFIFQYYREEENGRGNFPPRFSGLQFPNYSSELNVNALELDDSALYLCASSLGGLAGENEQFFGPGTRLTVL.

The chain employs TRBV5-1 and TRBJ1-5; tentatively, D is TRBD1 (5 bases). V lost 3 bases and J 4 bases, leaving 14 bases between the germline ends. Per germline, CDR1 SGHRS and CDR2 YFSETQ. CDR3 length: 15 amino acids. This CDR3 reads CASSWTGEGNQPQHF. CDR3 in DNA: TGCGCCAGCAGCTGGACGGGGGAGGGGAATCAGCCCCAGCATTTT.